A single sample is the source of the 19 T cell receptor beta chains below, sequenced in a study of CD8 T cells in Susac syndrome. An input of 0.5 to 1 ug of RNA was subjected to reverse transcription using random hexamers. TCRdb fed the immunoSEQ multiplex PCR reads into MiXCR, producing one record per CDR3 protein. The top ten hold roughly 0.47% of the sample, which has tens of thousands of distinct CDR3 sequences, approximately 93% seen once. The material sequenced was CD8+ T cells from PBMCs. Receptors originate from a human donor with Susac syndrome.

The V gene is TRBV5-6, the J gene TRBJ2-7; D remains ambiguous. Germline loops: CDR1 SGHDT, CDR2 YYEEEE. The CDR3 has 13 amino acids. Trimming pared 4 bases from V and 3 bases from J, leaving 11 bases between. This CDR3 reads CASSLSEYYEQYF. The CDR3 region has the DNA TGTGCCAGCAGCCTGAGCGAGTACTACGAGCAGTACTTC.

The V and J genes are TRBV6-5 and TRBJ2-3, with TRBD2 matching over 10 bases. This CDR3 region has 15 residues. Germline loops: CDR1 MNHEY, CDR2 SVGAGI. Germline trimming cut 7 bases from V and 2 bases from J; bases unmatched to any gene: 6. The CDR3 nucleotides are TGTGCCAGCAAATGGACTAGCGGAGACACAGATACGCAGTATTTT. It yields the protein CASKWTSGDTDTQYF.

V is TRBV9 and J is TRBJ2-7; 8 bases map to TRBD1. Trimming at V came to 6 bases and at J to 4 bases, leaving 9 bases not matched to a gene. The germline V gene has CDR1 SGDLS and CDR2 YYNGEE. The CDR3 has 14 residues. CDR3 sequence: CASTEGQADYEQYF. DNA for the CDR3: TGTGCCAGCACCGAGGGACAGGCGGATTACGAGCAGTACTTC.

The rearrangement uses TRBV18 and TRBJ2-1, with D unclear. Per the germline V gene, CDR1 is KGHSH and CDR2 is LQKENI. The V gene lost 2 bases and the J gene lost 0 bases, with 11 bases spanning the gap. CDR3 size: 16 residues. DNA of the CDR3: TGTGCCAGCTCACCAATTACCCGAAGCTCCTACAATGAGCAGTTCTTC. Residues: CASSPITRSSYNEQFF.

Details on this clonotype: Germline and junction disagree at one end, which may indicate a read error. The chain combines TRBV5-1 with TRBJ2-3; D gene unclear. The CDR3 has 15 amino acids. Germline V CDR1 and CDR2: SGHRS, YFSETQ. The CDR3, as DNA: TGCACCAGCAGCTTGGTTGTGGACAGCACAGATACGCAGTATTTT. Translation gives CTSSLVVDSTDTQYF.

The chain links TRBV20-1 to TRBJ1-2; D possibly corresponds to TRBD1 (5 bases). Trimming took off 3 bases at V and 4 bases at J, with 21 bases between the two ends. Per the germline V gene, CDR1 is DFQATT and CDR2 is SNEGSKA (reference sequence). This CDR3 comprises 16 residues. The CDR3 here is CSASILVGASGYGYTF. The CDR3 coding sequence is TGCAGTGCTAGTATACTTGTAGGGGCCTCTGGCTATGGCTACACCTTC.

The chain couples TRBV3-1 to TRBJ1-3, with D unclear. V dropped 0 bases and J dropped 0 bases, with 12 bases sitting between them. The CDR3 covers 17 residues. Per germline, CDR1 LGHDT and CDR2 YNNKEL (reference sequence). The CDR3 nucleotides are TGTGCCAGCAGCCAAGAGCGGGCCCGGAGCTCTGGAAACACCATATATTTT. Its protein is CASSQERARSSGNTIYF.

The chain employs TRBV5-6 and TRBJ1-5; the D gene is possibly TRBD1 (6 bases). The CDR3 spans 13 residues. Trimming removed 0 bases from V and 6 bases from J, with 7 bases in between. The germline V gene has CDR1 SGHDT and CDR2 YYEEEE. The CDR3, as DNA: TGTGCCAGCAGCTTGGGAGGGGGTCAGCCCCAGCATTTT. Translated, it gives CASSLGGGQPQHF.

The V and J genes are TRBV6-4 and TRBJ2-1; D is undetermined. The length of the CDR3 is 13 residues. V gave up 3 bases and J gave up 7 bases, with 10 bases separating them. Germline CDR1 is MRHNA and CDR2 is SNTAGT. In DNA form, the CDR3 reads TGTGCCAGCAGTGAAATTTTCGGGAATGAGCAGTTCTTC. It is translated as CASSEIFGNEQFF.

The chain carries TRBV21-1 and TRBJ1-1; the table's D call, TRBD1, was not checked against the DNA. TRBV21-1 is a pseudogene. This CDR3 spans 16 amino acids. In DNA, the CDR3 is TGTGCCAGCAGCAAACGGGTTCCAGGGGTTACCACTGAAGCTTTCTTT. Translated, it gives CASSKRVPGVTTEAFF.

This clonotype was picked up one time. The chain has TRBV2 and TRBJ2-7; 10 nucleotides align to TRBD2. V shed 7 bases, J shed 1 base, and the junction held 4 bases outside the gene matches. CDR1 is SNHLY, CDR2 FYNNEI, per germline. The length of the CDR3 is 14 residues. The CDR3 loop reads CASNPSGGSYEQYF. In DNA, the CDR3 is TGTGCCAGCAACCCTAGCGGGGGTTCCTACGAGCAGTACTTC.

The chain uses TRBV7-9 and TRBJ2-1; D gene unclear. Germline CDR1 reads SEHNR; CDR2 reads FQNEAQ (reference sequence). This CDR3 has 12 amino acids. Trimming took 5 bases from V and 7 from J, leaving 9 bases between them. The CDR3 nucleotides are TGTGCCAGCAGCCCACCCTCGAATGAGCAGTTCTTC. Its translation is CASSPPSNEQFF. Supplemented by reference TRBV7-9 and TRBJ2-1, the full variable domain reads DTGVSQNPRHKITKRGQNVTFRCDPISEHNRLYWYRQTLGQGPEFLTYFQNEAQLEKSRLLSDRFSAERPKGSFSTLEIQRTEQGDSAMYLCASSPPSNEQFFGPGTRLTVL.

The chain carries TRBV11-2 and TRBJ2-1; maybe TRBD2 (6 bases). V was pared by 9 bases and J by 0 bases, with 15 bases between. There are 15 residues in the CDR3. Germline V gene lookup returns CDR1 SGHAT and CDR2 FQNNGV. This CDR3 is CASSGVASSYNEQFF. In nucleotides, the CDR3 is TGTGCCAGTTCGGGGGTGGCGAGCTCCTACAATGAGCAGTTCTTC.

V usage is TRBV7-2 and J usage is TRBJ1-1; the D is unclear. V lost 1 base and J 1 base, leaving 7 bases between the germline ends. Germline lookup yields CDR1 SGHTA and CDR2 FQGNSA. The CDR3 length is 14 residues. In DNA, the CDR3 is TGTGCCAGCAGCTTAGGTTTAGGGAACACTGAAGCTTTCTTT. Protein: CASSLGLGNTEAFF. Combining the CDR3 with reference TRBV7-2 and TRBJ1-1 gives the whole variable domain GAGVSQSPSNKVTEKGKDVELRCDPISGHTALYWYRQSLGQGLEFLIYFQGNSAPDKSGLPSDRFSAERTGGSVSTLTIQRTQQEDSAVYLCASSLGLGNTEAFFGQGTRLTVV.

This sequence joins TRBV30 and TRBJ2-3; D possibly corresponds to TRBD2 (5 bases). V lost 5 bases to trimming and J lost 0 bases, with 12 bases between them. The CDR3 spans 14 residues. Germline loops: CDR1 GTSNPN, CDR2 SVGIG (reference sequence). The CDR3 region has the DNA TGTGCCTGGGTAGACGGGATTAGCACAGATACGCAGTATTTT. As protein: CAWVDGISTDTQYF. Using reference TRBV30 and TRBJ2-3 for the parts outside the CDR3, the full variable domain is SQTIHQWPATLVQPVGSPLSLECTVEGTSNPNLYWYRQAAGRGLQLLFYSVGIGQISSEVPQNLSASRPQDRQFILSSKKLLLSDSGFYLCAWVDGISTDTQYFGPGTRLTVL.

This clonotype was found once. CDR3 in DNA: TGCAGTGCTAGCAACCAGGGGGGGATAACTGAAGCTTTCTTT. Its protein is CSASNQGGITEAFF. The chain employs TRBV20-1 and TRBJ1-1, with 7 bases identical to TRBD1. Looked up from germline, CDR1 is DFQATT and CDR2 is SNEGSKA (reference sequence). Losses at the gene ends were 3 bases for V and 5 bases for J; bases not matched to a gene: 9. The CDR3 totals 14 residues.

The V and J genes are TRBV6-1 and TRBJ2-4, with no clear D. V lost 2 bases and J lost 0, with 11 bases in between. The CDR3 has 16 residues. Germline lookup yields CDR1 MNHNS and CDR2 SASEGT. The CDR3: CASSEPYRLAKNIQYF. In DNA, the CDR3 is TGTGCCAGCAGTGAACCCTACAGATTAGCCAAAAACATTCAGTACTTC.

V gene TRBV27 combines with J gene TRBJ1-1; possible D gene TRBD1, 6 bases. Trimming cost V 6 bases and J 4 bases, with 21 bases left between them. The CDR3 sequence is 16 residues long. Germline V gene lookup returns CDR1 MNHEY and CDR2 SMNVEV (reference sequence). CDR3 nucleotides: TGTGCCAGCAGAATTATCGGCAGAGGGGGGGTCACTGAAGCTTTCTTT. Amino acids: CASRIIGRGGVTEAFF.

This chain joins TRBV5-1 and TRBJ2-2, with a possible D match to TRBD2 (6 bases). The ends were cut back, 2 bases at V and 0 bases at J, with 14 bases in the middle. Germline-derived CDR1 and CDR2 are SGHRS and YFSETQ. This CDR3 has 17 residues. The CDR3 DNA reads as TGCGCCAGCAGCTTTGGGACTCGGCGACCGAACACCGGGGAGCTGTTTTTT. Translated, it gives CASSFGTRRPNTGELFF.